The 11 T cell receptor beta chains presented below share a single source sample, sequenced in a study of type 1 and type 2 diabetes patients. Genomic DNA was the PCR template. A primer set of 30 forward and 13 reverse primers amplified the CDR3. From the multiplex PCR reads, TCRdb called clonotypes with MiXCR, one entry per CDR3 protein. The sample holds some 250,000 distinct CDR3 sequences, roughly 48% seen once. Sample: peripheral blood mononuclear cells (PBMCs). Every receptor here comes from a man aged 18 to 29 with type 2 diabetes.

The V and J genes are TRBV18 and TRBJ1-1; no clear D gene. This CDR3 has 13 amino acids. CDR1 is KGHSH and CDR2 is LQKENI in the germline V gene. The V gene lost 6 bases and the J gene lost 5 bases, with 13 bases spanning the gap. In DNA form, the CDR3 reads TGTGCCAGCTCCACGAACGAGTGGACTGAAGCTTTCTTT. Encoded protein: CASSTNEWTEAFF.

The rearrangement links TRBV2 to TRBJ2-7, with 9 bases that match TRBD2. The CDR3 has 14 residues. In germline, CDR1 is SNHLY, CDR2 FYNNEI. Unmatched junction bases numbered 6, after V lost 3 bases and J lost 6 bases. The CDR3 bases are TGTGCCAGCAGTGATGCGGGAGGGCCAGGCGAGCAGTACTTC. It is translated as CASSDAGGPGEQYF.

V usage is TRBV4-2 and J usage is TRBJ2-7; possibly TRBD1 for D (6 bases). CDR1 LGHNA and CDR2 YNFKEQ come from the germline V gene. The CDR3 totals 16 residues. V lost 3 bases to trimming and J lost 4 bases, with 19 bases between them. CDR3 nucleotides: TGTGCCAGCAGCCAGGCTCCAGGGGTGAGGGTATACGAGCAGTACTTC. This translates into CASSQAPGVRVYEQYF.

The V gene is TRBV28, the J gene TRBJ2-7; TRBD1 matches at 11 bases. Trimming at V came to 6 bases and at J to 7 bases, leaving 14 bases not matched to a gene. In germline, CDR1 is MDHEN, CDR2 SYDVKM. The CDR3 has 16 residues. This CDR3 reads CASSFPLGQGAGEQYF. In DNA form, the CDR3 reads TGTGCCAGCAGCTTTCCCCTCGGACAGGGGGCTGGTGAGCAGTACTTC.

DNA of the CDR3: TGTGCCAGCAGCTTAGCGGGTGATGATGGCTACACCTTC. As protein: CASSLAGDDGYTF. The V call is TRBV7-9, the J call TRBJ1-2, with unresolved D. Trimming removed 0 bases from V and 6 bases from J, with 8 bases in between. The germline V gene encodes CDR1 SEHNR and CDR2 FQNEAQ (reference sequence). CDR3 size: 13 residues.

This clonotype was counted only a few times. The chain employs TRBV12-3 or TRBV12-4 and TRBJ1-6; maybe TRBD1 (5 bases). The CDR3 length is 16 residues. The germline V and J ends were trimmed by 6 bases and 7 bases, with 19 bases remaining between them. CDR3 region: CASSRLGLGPNSPLHF. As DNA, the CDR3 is TGTGCCAGCAGCCGATTAGGGTTGGGGCCGAATTCACCCCTCCACTTT.

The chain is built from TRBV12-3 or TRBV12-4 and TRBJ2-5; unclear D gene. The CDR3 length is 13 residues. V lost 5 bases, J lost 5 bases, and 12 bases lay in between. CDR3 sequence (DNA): TGTGCCAGCAGTGTCCGGATCCGGGAGACCCAGTACTTC. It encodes CASSVRIRETQYF.

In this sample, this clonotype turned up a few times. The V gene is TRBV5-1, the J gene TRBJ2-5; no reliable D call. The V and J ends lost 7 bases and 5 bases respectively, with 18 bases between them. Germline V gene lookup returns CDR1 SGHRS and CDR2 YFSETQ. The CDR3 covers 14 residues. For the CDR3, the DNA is TGCGCCAGCGCTGCATCGCTCCTTAGCGAGACCCAGTACTTC. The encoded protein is CASAASLLSETQYF.

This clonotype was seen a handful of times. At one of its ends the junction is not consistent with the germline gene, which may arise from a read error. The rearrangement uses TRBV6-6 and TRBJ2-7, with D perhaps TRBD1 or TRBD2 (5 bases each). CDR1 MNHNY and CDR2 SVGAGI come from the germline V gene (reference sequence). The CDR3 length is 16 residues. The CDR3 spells CASSYSIRDGSYEQYF. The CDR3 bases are TGTGCCAGCAGCTACTCTATCCGGGACGGGTCCTACGAGCAGTACTTC.

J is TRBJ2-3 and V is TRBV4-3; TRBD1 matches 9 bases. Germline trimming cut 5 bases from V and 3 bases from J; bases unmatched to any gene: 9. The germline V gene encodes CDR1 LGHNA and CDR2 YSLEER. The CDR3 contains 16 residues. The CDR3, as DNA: TGCGCCAGCAGCAACGATCCGGGACAGGGAACAGATACGCAGTATTTT. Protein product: CASSNDPGQGTDTQYF.

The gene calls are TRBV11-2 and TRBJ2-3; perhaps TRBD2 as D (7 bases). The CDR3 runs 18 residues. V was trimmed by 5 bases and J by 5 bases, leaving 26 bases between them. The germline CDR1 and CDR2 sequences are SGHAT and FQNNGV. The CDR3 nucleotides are TGTGCCAGCAGCCCCTACCGGGGGGCGGGAGAGTGGGAAGATACGCAGTATTTT. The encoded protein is CASSPYRGAGEWEDTQYF.